The 14 T cell receptor beta chains presented below share a single source sample, sequenced in a study of T cell repertoires in cytomegalovirus infection. TCRdb re-analysed the reads in MiXCR, keeping a single row per CDR3 protein. Here the sample spans under 350,000 distinct CDR3 sequences, around 9.6% being singletons. Sequenced sample: PBMCs. The source is a human donor in good health (CMV status not recorded). Some clones in this sample may be carry-over from other donors' samples.

In its sample, this clonotype was seen many times. The rearrangement uses TRBV7-2 and TRBJ2-1; 13 bases line up with TRBD2. CDR1 is SGHTA, CDR2 FQGNSA, per germline. The CDR3 consists of 16 residues. Trimming took 3 bases from V and 5 from J; bases not matched to a gene: 4. CDR3 in amino acids: CASSFTSGGVDNEQFF. CDR3 DNA sequence: TGTGCCAGCAGCTTTACTAGCGGGGGGGTCGACAATGAGCAGTTCTTC.

This clonotype came up many times. The J gene is TRBJ2-2, the V gene TRBV7-8; D uncertain. Trimming cost V 5 bases and J 2 bases, with 6 bases left between them. This CDR3 region has 13 residues. Looked up from germline, CDR1 is SGHVS and CDR2 is FQNEAQ. CDR3: CASSPVNTGELFF. The CDR3 DNA is TGTGCCAGCAGCCCCGTTAACACCGGGGAGCTGTTTTTT.

This clonotype came up a few times. V is TRBV29-1 and J is TRBJ2-5; 12 bases are shared with TRBD2. CDR1 SQVTM and CDR2 ANQGSEA come from the germline V gene. CDR3 length equals 15 residues. V lost 4 bases and J lost 5; bases outside the gene matches: 8. The CDR3 coding sequence is TGCAGCGTTGGACTAGCGGGGGACGTGTTGGAGACCCAGTACTTC. This sequence encodes CSVGLAGDVLETQYF.

The sample holds many counts of this clonotype. V is TRBV7-2 and J is TRBJ2-3; D is uncertain. V was shortened by 5 bases and J by 2 bases, with 14 bases between the two germline ends. Germline CDR1 reads SGHTA; CDR2 reads FQGNSA. This CDR3 comprises 15 residues. CDR3 protein: CASSPHMTPTDTQYF. The CDR3 DNA reads as TGTGCCAGCAGCCCCCACATGACCCCCACAGATACGCAGTATTTT. The entire variable domain, with the rest obtained from reference TRBV7-2 and TRBJ2-3, is as follows: GAGVSQSPSNKVTEKGKDVELRCDPISGHTALYWYRQSLGQGLEFLIYFQGNSAPDKSGLPSDRFSAERTGGSVSTLTIQRTQQEDSAVYLCASSPHMTPTDTQYFGPGTRLTVL.

This sequence joins TRBV18 and TRBJ1-2, with D possibly being TRBD1 (6 bases). V lost 3 bases to trimming and J lost 10 bases, with 9 bases between them. The CDR3 extends over 11 amino acids. The germline V gene encodes CDR1 KGHSH and CDR2 LQKENI. CDR3 loop: CASSPDRPYTF. As DNA, the CDR3 is TGTGCCAGCTCACCTGACAGGCCCTACACCTTC.

There are many counts of this clonotype. J is TRBJ2-1 and V is TRBV7-2; 11 nucleotides agree with TRBD2. V shed 10 bases and J 8 bases; nucleotides not matched to a gene: 13. Germline-derived CDR1 and CDR2 are SGHTA and FQGNSA. CDR3 length: 15 amino acids. Written as DNA, the CDR3 is TGTGCCACACTAGCGGGGGAACTACCCCTCGATGAGCAGTTCTTC. This translates into CATLAGELPLDEQFF.

This clonotype was counted at least ten times. V is TRBV29-1 and J is TRBJ2-1, with D possibly being TRBD1 (6 bases). Trimming cost V 4 bases and J 7 bases, with 11 bases left between them. Germline loops: CDR1 SQVTM, CDR2 ANQGSEA. The CDR3 is made up of 12 amino acids. CDR3 loop: CSVGVGGNEQFF. As DNA, the CDR3 is TGCAGCGTTGGAGTAGGGGGTAATGAGCAGTTCTTC.

This clonotype came up many times. The J gene is TRBJ1-5, the V gene TRBV25-1; 8 bases line up with TRBD1. V was pared by 1 base and J by 5 bases, with 7 bases of the junction left unmatched. From germline, CDR1 is MGHDK and CDR2 SYGVNS. CDR3 length equals 16 residues. DNA of the CDR3: TGTGCCAGCAGTGAATCCGGGACAGGTGGTCATCAGCCCCAGCATTTT. As protein: CASSESGTGGHQPQHF.

This clonotype has at least ten counts. The rearrangement links TRBV12-3 or TRBV12-4 to TRBJ2-7; 8 bases map to TRBD1. The CDR3 loop spans 14 amino acids. V trimming: 3 bases; J trimming: 4 bases; junction bases outside the gene matches: 5. Here the CDR3 DNA reads TGTGCCAGCAGTTTTTCCCAGGGGGCTTACGAGCAGTACTTC. It yields the protein CASSFSQGAYEQYF.

As regards this clonotype: A much larger clone lies one base from this, so it may be a read error. This chain uses TRBV13 with TRBJ1-5; D may be TRBD1 (6 bases). V was clipped by 4 bases and J by 2 bases, with 12 bases between them. Germline CDR1 is PRHDT and CDR2 is FYEKMQ (reference sequence). The CDR3 contains 15 residues. This CDR3 reads CASSWGRRRNQPQHF. In DNA, the CDR3 is TGTGCCAGCAGCTGGGGGCGGAGACGCAATCAGCCCCAGCATTTT.

This clonotype was counted many times. The chain recombines TRBV29-1 with TRBJ2-3, with 9 nucleotides matching TRBD1. The V gene end was trimmed by 5 bases and the J gene end by 6 bases; junction bases not matched to a gene: 9. The germline V gene has CDR1 SQVTM and CDR2 ANQGSEA. CDR3 length equals 14 residues. The CDR3 here is CSVLGDRVTDTQYF. Written as DNA, the CDR3 is TGCAGCGTTCTGGGGGACAGGGTTACGGATACGCAGTATTTT.

This clonotype showed up many times. The chain is built from TRBV7-8 and TRBJ2-5; D is unclear. Germline lookup yields CDR1 SGHVS and CDR2 FQNEAQ. This CDR3 region has 11 residues. V lost 6 bases and J 2 bases, leaving 4 bases between the germline ends. CDR3 DNA sequence: TGTGCCAGCAGGATACAAGAGACCCAGTACTTC. It translates to CASRIQETQYF.

The CDR3 is CATAQGAYNEQFF. The CDR3, as DNA: TGTGCCACGGCGCAGGGGGCGTACAATGAGCAGTTCTTC. The V and J genes are TRBV28 and TRBJ2-1, with 8 bases matching TRBD1. CDR3 length equals 13 residues. The germline CDR1 and CDR2 sequences are MDHEN and SYDVKM. J was trimmed by 4 bases and V by 10 bases; bases with no gene match: 6.

V is TRBV19 and J is TRBJ1-1, with TRBD1 matching 9 bases. The germline V gene encodes CDR1 LNHDA and CDR2 SQIVND (reference sequence). J lost 1 base, V lost 3 bases, and 6 bases had no gene match. This CDR3 contains 16 residues. The CDR3 DNA sequence: TGTGCCAGTAGTATGCCCCCGGGACAGGGGAACACTGAAGCTTTCTTT. It codes for CASSMPPGQGNTEAFF. Full variable domain (remainder filled in from reference TRBV19 and TRBJ1-1): DGGITQSPKYLFRKEGQNVTLSCEQNLNHDAMYWYRQDPGQGLRLIYYSQIVNDFQKGDIAEGYSVSREKKESFPLTVTSAQKNPTAFYLCASSMPPGQGNTEAFFGQGTRLTVV.